These 7 T cell receptor beta chains share one sample of origin, sequenced in a study of blood T cell repertoires in COVID-19. TCRdb's copy holds only in-frame clones and misses some; the assay was immunoSEQ multiplex PCR. The sample has under 200,000 clones; approximately 86% are singletons. The sequencing input was peripheral blood. All receptors derive from a woman aged 80 or older in a cohort sampled during active or convalescent COVID-19.

This clone was counted a few times. V and J are TRBV5-4 and TRBJ2-7; 7 nucleotides align to TRBD1. CDR1 is SGHNT, CDR2 YYREEE, per germline (reference sequence). This CDR3 comprises 13 residues. V lost 4 bases, J lost 2 bases, and 3 bases stayed unmatched. CDR3 amino acids: CASSVDRAYEQYV. CDR3 in DNA: TGTGCCAGCAGCGTCGACAGGGCCTACGAGCAGTACGTC.

The chain recombines TRBV21-1 with TRBJ1-5. TRBV21-1 is labeled a pseudogene. There are 18 residues in the CDR3. The chain's CDR3 is CASSKDSGRVSGNQPQHF. Written as DNA, the CDR3 is TGTGCCAGCAGCAAAGATAGCGGTCGGGTTTCGGGCAATCAGCCCCAGCATTTT.

The rearrangement joins TRBV3-1 (or the pseudogene TRBV3-2) to TRBJ2-1; unclear D gene. CDR1 LGHDT and CDR2 YNNKEL come from the germline V gene (reference sequence). V lost 5 bases to trimming and J lost 1 base, with 9 bases between them. This CDR3 comprises 14 residues. CDR3 coding DNA: TGTGCCAGCAGCTTCGCTAGTTCCTACAATGAGCAGTTCTTC. It translates to CASSFASSYNEQFF.

This clone was seen a single time. This sequence joins TRBV19 and TRBJ1-1; D gene unclear. The germline V and J ends were trimmed by 10 bases and 8 bases, with 20 bases remaining between them. The CDR3 loop spans 13 amino acids. CDR1 and CDR2 (germline): LNHDA, SQIVND (reference sequence). The DNA of the CDR3 is TGTGCCACCTTACCTAGGACGAGGGAGGAAGCTTTCTTT. It specifies CATLPRTREEAFF.

V usage is TRBV7-9 and J usage is TRBJ1-2; maybe TRBD1 (5 bases). CDR3 length: 15 amino acids. Trimming shortened V by 5 bases and J by 2 bases, and 15 bases separated the two germline ends. CDR1 is SEHNR, CDR2 FQNEAQ, per germline (reference sequence). The CDR3 DNA reads TGTGCCAGCAGCCCCACGCAAACAGGCAACTATGGCTACACCTTC. Protein product: CASSPTQTGNYGYTF.

V gene TRBV7-2 combines with J gene TRBJ2-2; 8 bases line up with TRBD1. The CDR3 runs 15 residues. The V gene end was trimmed by 5 bases and the J gene end by 4 bases; junction bases not matched to a gene: 6. CDR1 is SGHTA and CDR2 is FQGNSA in the germline V gene. CDR3 region: CASSPSTGVTGELFF. In nucleotides, the CDR3 is TGTGCCAGCAGCCCCTCGACAGGGGTCACCGGGGAGCTGTTTTTT.

This chain uses TRBV4-2 with TRBJ2-2; TRBD1 agrees at 10 bases. Trimming took 3 bases from V and 5 from J; bases not matched to a gene: 0. Germline-derived CDR1 and CDR2 are LGHNA and YNFKEQ. The CDR3 covers 14 residues. CDR3 sequence reads: CASSQGQGTGELFF. In DNA, the CDR3 is TGTGCCAGCAGCCAGGGACAGGGGACCGGGGAGCTGTTTTTT.